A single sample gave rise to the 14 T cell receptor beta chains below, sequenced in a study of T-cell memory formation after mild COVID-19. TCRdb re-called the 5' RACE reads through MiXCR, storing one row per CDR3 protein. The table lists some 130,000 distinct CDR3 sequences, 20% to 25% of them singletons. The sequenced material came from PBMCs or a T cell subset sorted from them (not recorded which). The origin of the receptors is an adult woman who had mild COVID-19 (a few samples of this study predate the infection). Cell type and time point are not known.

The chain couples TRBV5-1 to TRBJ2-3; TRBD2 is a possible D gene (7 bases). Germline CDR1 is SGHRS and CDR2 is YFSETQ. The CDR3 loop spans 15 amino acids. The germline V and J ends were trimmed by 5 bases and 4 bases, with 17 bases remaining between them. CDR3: CASSLRGGDADTQYF. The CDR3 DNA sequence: TGCGCCAGCAGTCTTCGAGGGGGGGACGCAGATACGCAGTATTTT.

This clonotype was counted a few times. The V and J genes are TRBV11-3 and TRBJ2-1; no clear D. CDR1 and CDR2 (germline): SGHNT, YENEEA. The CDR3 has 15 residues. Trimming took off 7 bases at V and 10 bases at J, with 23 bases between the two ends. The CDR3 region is CASTPSDFDFREQFF. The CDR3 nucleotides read TGTGCCAGCACCCCTTCAGACTTCGACTTTCGGGAGCAGTTCTTC.

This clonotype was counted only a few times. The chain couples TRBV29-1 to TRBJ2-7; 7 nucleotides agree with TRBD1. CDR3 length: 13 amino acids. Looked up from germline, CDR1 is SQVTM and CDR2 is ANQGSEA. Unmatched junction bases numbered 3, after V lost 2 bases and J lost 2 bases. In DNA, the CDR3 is TGCAGCGTTGAAAGGGACAGACCCTACGAGCAGTACTTC. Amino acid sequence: CSVERDRPYEQYF.

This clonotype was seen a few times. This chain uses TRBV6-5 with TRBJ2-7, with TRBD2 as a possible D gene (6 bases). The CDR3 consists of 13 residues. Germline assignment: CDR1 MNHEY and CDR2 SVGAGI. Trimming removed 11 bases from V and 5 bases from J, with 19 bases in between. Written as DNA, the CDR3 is TGTGCCGGCGGGGCTAGCCGATACGACGAGCAGTACTTC. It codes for CAGGASRYDEQYF.

CDR3 sequence: CATSDFWVYEQYF. For the CDR3, the DNA is TGTGCCACCAGTGATTTTTGGGTTTACGAGCAGTACTTC. The chain joins TRBV24-1 to TRBJ2-7; D gene ambiguous. CDR1 and CDR2 (germline): KGHDR, SFDVKD. CDR3 length: 13 residues. V lost 1 base to trimming and J lost 4 bases, with 7 bases between them.

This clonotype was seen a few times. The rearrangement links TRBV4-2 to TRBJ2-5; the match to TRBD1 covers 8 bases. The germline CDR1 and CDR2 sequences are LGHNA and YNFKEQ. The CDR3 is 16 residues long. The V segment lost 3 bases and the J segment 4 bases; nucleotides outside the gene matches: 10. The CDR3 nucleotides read TGTGCCAGCAGCCATACAGCTTCAGGGGGCCGAGAGACCCAGTACTTC. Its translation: CASSHTASGGRETQYF.

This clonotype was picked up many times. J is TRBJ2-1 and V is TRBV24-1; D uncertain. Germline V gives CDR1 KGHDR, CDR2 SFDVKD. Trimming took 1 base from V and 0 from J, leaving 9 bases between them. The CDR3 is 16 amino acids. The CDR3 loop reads CATSDFGRTSYNEQFF. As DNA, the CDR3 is TGTGCCACCAGTGATTTTGGGCGGACCTCCTACAATGAGCAGTTCTTC.

CDR3 protein: CSVGGGSNQPQHF. CDR3 DNA: TGCAGCGTTGGCGGGGGGAGCAATCAGCCCCAGCATTTT. V usage is TRBV29-1 and J usage is TRBJ1-5; D perhaps matches TRBD1 (5 bases). Trimming removed 4 bases at V and 1 base at J, with 8 bases between. The CDR3 extends over 13 amino acids. Germline-derived CDR1 and CDR2 are SQVTM and ANQGSEA.

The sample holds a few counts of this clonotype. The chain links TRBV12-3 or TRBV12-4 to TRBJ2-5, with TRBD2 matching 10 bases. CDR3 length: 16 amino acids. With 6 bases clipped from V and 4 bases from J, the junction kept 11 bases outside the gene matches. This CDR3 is CASSLQSGRARETQYF. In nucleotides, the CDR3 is TGTGCCAGCAGCCTCCAGAGCGGGAGGGCCCGAGAGACCCAGTACTTC.

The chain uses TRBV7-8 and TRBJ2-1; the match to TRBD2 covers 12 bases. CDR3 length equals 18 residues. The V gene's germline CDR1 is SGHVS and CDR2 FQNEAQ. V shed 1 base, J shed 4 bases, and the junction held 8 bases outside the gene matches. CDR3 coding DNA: TGTGCCAGCAGCTTAGTGGTCCGACTAGCGGGGGCTTACAATGAGCAGTTCTTC. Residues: CASSLVVRLAGAYNEQFF.

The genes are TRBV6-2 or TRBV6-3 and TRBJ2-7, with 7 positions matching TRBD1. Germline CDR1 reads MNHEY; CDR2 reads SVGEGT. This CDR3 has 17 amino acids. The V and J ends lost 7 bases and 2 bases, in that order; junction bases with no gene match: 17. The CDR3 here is CASTPGQARVPAYEQYF. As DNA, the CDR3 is TGTGCCAGCACTCCCGGACAGGCCCGCGTCCCCGCCTACGAGCAGTACTTC.

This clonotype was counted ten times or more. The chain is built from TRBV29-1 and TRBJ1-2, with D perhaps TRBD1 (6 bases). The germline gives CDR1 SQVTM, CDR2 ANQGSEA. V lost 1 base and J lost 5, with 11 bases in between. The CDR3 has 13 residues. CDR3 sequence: CSVEGGLSYGYTF. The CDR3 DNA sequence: TGCAGCGTTGAAGGGGGGCTTAGTTATGGCTACACCTTC.

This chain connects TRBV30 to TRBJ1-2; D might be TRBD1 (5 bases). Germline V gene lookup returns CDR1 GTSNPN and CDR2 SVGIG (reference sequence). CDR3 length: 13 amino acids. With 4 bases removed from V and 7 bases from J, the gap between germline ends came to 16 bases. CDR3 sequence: CAWMRGLLVGYTF. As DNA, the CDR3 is TGTGCCTGGATGAGGGGACTGTTGGTTGGCTACACCTTC. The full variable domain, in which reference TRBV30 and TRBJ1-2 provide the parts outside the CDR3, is SQTIHQWPATLVQPVGSPLSLECTVEGTSNPNLYWYRQAAGRGLQLLFYSVGIGQISSEVPQNLSASRPQDRQFILSSKKLLLSDSGFYLCAWMRGLLVGYTFGSGTRLTVV.

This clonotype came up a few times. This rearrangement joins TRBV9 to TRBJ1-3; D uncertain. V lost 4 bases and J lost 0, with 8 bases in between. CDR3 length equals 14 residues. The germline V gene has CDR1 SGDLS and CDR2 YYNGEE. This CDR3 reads CASSPASSGNTIYF. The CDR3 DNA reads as TGTGCCAGCAGCCCGGCGTCCTCTGGAAACACCATATATTTT.